What follows is one TCR beta chain and its context. What it recognizes is unknown. The sample comes from a study of immune evolution from preneoplasia to lung adenocarcinoma. Study-wide results and caveats: Normal lung had highest clonality; later lesions appeared denser, more diverse.

Repertoires were generated with immunoSEQ multiplex PCR, while TCRdb's copy carries only in-frame clones and drops some. The sample includes some 9,100 clones, 75% to 85% of them seen just once. Sequencing was performed on FFPE minimally invasive lung adenocarcinoma tissue. The sequence came from a donor at least 70 years old with lung adenocarcinoma.

DNA of the CDR3: TGTGCTAGTGGTTGGGGACTAGCGCCCTACAATGAGCAGTTCTTC. Residues: CASGWGLAPYNEQFF. The chain links TRBV12-5 to TRBJ2-1; TRBD2 aligns across 10 bases. Germline V gene lookup returns CDR1 LGHNT and CDR2 FRNRAP. CDR3 length equals 15 residues. Germline trimming cut 4 bases from V and 2 bases from J; bases unmatched to any gene: 2. Supplemented by reference TRBV12-5 and TRBJ2-1, the full variable domain reads DARVTQTPRHKVTEMGQEVTMRCQPILGHNTVFWYRQTMMQGLELLAYFRNRAPLDDSGMPKDRFSAEMPDATLATLKIQPSEPRDSAVYFCASGWGLAPYNEQFFGPGTRLTVL.